A single sample gave rise to the 13 T cell receptor beta chains below, sequenced in a study of blood T cells in healthy people across ages. A second PCR, run for about 7 to 11 cycles, used a sample-barcoded 5' primer plus a J-beta primer mix. TCRdb passed the 5' RACE reads through MiXCR, listing each CDR3 protein once. The sample has about 1.4 million distinct CDR3 sequences, 55% to 75% seen once. Sequenced: blood. These TCRs come from a man between 18 and 29 years old in good health.

This clonotype came up a few times. The chain joins TRBV29-1 to TRBJ1-1; D is uncertain. CDR3 length: 13 amino acids. Trimming cost V 3 bases and J 0 bases, with 8 bases left between them. Germline V CDR1 and CDR2: SQVTM, ANQGSEA. This CDR3 is CSVESGLNTEAFF. The CDR3 nucleotides are TGCAGCGTTGAGTCGGGGTTGAACACTGAAGCTTTCTTT.

This clonotype is a singleton in its sample. The rearrangement links TRBV6-2 or TRBV6-3 to TRBJ2-7; the D is unclear. V lost 6 bases to trimming and J lost 6 bases, with 15 bases between them. Germline V gives CDR1 MNHEY, CDR2 SVGEGT. CDR3 length: 13 amino acids. This CDR3 is CASRNPGSAEQYF. CDR3 coding DNA: TGTGCCAGCAGAAACCCCGGAAGTGCCGAGCAGTACTTC.

V and J are TRBV5-1 and TRBJ2-7, with TRBD1 matching 7 bases. V was clipped by 5 bases and J by 7 bases; unmatched bases: 15. There are 15 residues in the CDR3. Germline assignment: CDR1 SGHRS and CDR2 YFSETQ. The CDR3 region has the DNA TGCGCCAGCAGAAGAGGATTCAGGGGGAGTAATGAGCAGTACTTC. It yields the protein CASRRGFRGSNEQYF. The full variable domain, completed using reference TRBV5-1 and TRBJ2-7, is KAGVTQTPRYLIKTRGQQVTLSCSPISGHRSVSWYQQTPGQGLQFLFEYFSETQRNKGNFPGRFSGRQFSNSRSEMNVSTLELGDSALYLCASRRGFRGSNEQYFGPGTRLTVT.

The rearrangement links TRBV29-1 to TRBJ2-7; D gene unclear. CDR1 is SQVTM and CDR2 is ANQGSEA in the germline V gene. The CDR3 totals 13 residues. The V gene lost 1 base and the J gene lost 4 bases, with 11 bases spanning the gap. Written as DNA, the CDR3 is TGCAGCGTTGAAGCTTCCGGACCGTACGAGCAGTACTTC. Its protein is CSVEASGPYEQYF.

The genes are TRBV5-1 and TRBJ2-1; D might be TRBD1 or TRBD2, each matching 5 bases. In germline, CDR1 is SGHRS, CDR2 YFSETQ. The V end lost 4 bases, the J end lost 12 bases, and 20 bases lay between the germline ends. The CDR3 runs 14 residues. The CDR3 sequence: CASSPRQTRDGQFF. CDR3 bases: TGCGCCAGCAGCCCTCGACAGACTCGGGATGGGCAGTTCTTC.

The sample holds a few counts of this clonotype. This rearrangement joins TRBV11-2 to TRBJ2-3; D gene uncertain. This CDR3 contains 12 residues. The V gene's germline CDR1 is SGHAT and CDR2 FQNNGV. Trimming took 5 bases from V and 11 from J, leaving 14 bases between them. The CDR3 sequence is CASSRPYVEQYF. For the CDR3, the DNA is TGTGCCAGCAGCAGACCCTACGTAGAGCAGTATTTT.

This clonotype appeared a few times. The chain combines TRBV7-9 with TRBJ2-5; 10 bases agree with TRBD2. CDR1 is SEHNR and CDR2 is FQNEAQ in the germline V gene (reference sequence). This CDR3 comprises 17 residues. J lost 4 bases, V lost 1 base, and 9 bases had no gene match. The CDR3 here is CASSLEGLARSGETQYF. The CDR3 coding sequence is TGTGCCAGCAGCTTAGAGGGACTAGCGAGGTCAGGAGAGACCCAGTACTTC.

The rearrangement joins TRBV9 to TRBJ1-2; tentative D call: TRBD1 (5 bases). The CDR3 sequence is 14 residues long. V was shortened by 0 bases and J by 8 bases, with 14 bases between the two germline ends. Per the germline V gene, CDR1 is SGDLS and CDR2 is YYNGEE. CDR3 amino acids: CASSVGAGAHGYTF. The CDR3 coding sequence is TGTGCCAGCAGCGTAGGGGCCGGGGCCCACGGCTACACCTTC. The full variable domain, completed using reference TRBV9 and TRBJ1-2, is DSGVTQTPKHLITATGQRVTLRCSPRSGDLSVYWYQQSLDQGLQFLIQYYNGEERAKGNILERFSAQQFPDLHSELNLSSLELGDSALYFCASSVGAGAHGYTFGSGTRLTVV.

The V call is TRBV3-1, the J call TRBJ2-3; the D call may be TRBD1 or TRBD2 (6 bases each). With 7 bases removed from V and 6 bases from J, the gap between germline ends came to 11 bases. The CDR3 length is 12 residues. Germline V CDR1 and CDR2: LGHDT, YNNKEL (reference sequence). The CDR3 DNA reads as TGTGCCAGCAACTTAGGGGGGGATACGCAGTATTTT. Its protein is CASNLGGDTQYF.

The rearrangement joins TRBV7-2 to TRBJ2-4; 9 positions agree with TRBD2. The J call may be in error: the DNA end matches TRBJ2-7 better. The germline CDR1 and CDR2 sequences are SGHTA and FQGNSA. The CDR3 length is 14 residues. CDR3 protein: CAGLAGLSSYEQYF. As DNA, the CDR3 is TGTGCCGGCCTAGCGGGGCTAAGCTCCTACGAGCAGTACTTC.

The chain employs TRBV9 and TRBJ2-2, with TRBD2 matching over 12 bases. CDR1 SGDLS and CDR2 YYNGEE come from the germline V gene. V lost 3 bases to trimming and J lost 0 bases; unmatched junction nucleotides: 9. The CDR3 totals 19 residues. CDR3 coding DNA: TGTGCCAGCAGCGCCCTTGGACTAGCGGGGATCGCGAACACCGGGGAGCTGTTTTTT. This sequence encodes CASSALGLAGIANTGELFF.

This clonotype was observed a handful of times. This chain uses TRBV18 with TRBJ1-1; no firm D call. This CDR3 comprises 13 residues. CDR1 and CDR2 (germline): KGHSH, LQKENI. The V and J ends lost 5 bases and 1 base respectively, with 8 bases between them. DNA of the CDR3: TGTGCCAGCTCAAGGGTGGAGAACACTGAAGCTTTCTTT. It is translated as CASSRVENTEAFF.

This clonotype occurred a few times. The chain links TRBV28 to TRBJ2-7; 8 bases are a match to TRBD1. Germline CDR1 and CDR2: MDHEN and SYDVKM. Unmatched junction bases numbered 9, after V lost 7 bases and J lost 1 base. This CDR3 is built from 15 residues. The CDR3 DNA reads TGTGCCAGCAACAAACAGGGGGTCTTTTCCTACGAGCAGTACTTC. This encodes CASNKQGVFSYEQYF.